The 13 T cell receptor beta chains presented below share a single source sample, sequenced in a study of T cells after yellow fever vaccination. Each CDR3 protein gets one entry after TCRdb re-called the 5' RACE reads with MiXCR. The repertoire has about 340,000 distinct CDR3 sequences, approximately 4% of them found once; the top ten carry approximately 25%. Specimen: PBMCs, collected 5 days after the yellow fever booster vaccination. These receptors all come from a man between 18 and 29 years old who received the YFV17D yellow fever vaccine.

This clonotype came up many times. The CDR3 loop reads CASSTRRNQPQHF. CDR3 sequence (DNA): TGTGCCAGCAGCACCCGACGCAATCAGCCCCAGCATTTT. The chain has TRBV7-2 and TRBJ1-5; D call uncertain. The CDR3 is 13 amino acids. Germline CDR1 reads SGHTA; CDR2 reads FQGNSA. The V and J ends lost 5 bases and 2 bases respectively, with 7 bases between them. Full variable domain (outside the CDR3, taken from reference TRBV7-2 and TRBJ1-5): GAGVSQSPSNKVTEKGKDVELRCDPISGHTALYWYRQSLGQGLEFLIYFQGNSAPDKSGLPSDRFSAERTGGSVSTLTIQRTQQEDSAVYLCASSTRRNQPQHFGDGTRLSIL.

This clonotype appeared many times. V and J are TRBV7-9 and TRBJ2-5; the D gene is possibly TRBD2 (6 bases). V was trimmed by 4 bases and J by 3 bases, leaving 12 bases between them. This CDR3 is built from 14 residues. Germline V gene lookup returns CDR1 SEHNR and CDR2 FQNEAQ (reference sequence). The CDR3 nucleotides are TGTGCCAGCAGCTCCCCGGGAGACAAAGAGACCCAGTACTTC. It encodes CASSSPGDKETQYF.

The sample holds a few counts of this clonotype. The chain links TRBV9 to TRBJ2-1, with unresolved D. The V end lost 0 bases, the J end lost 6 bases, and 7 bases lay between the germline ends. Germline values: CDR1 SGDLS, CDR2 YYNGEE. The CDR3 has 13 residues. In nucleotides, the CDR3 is TGTGCCAGCAGCGTAGAGGCAGGCAATGAGCAGTTCTTC. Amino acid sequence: CASSVEAGNEQFF.

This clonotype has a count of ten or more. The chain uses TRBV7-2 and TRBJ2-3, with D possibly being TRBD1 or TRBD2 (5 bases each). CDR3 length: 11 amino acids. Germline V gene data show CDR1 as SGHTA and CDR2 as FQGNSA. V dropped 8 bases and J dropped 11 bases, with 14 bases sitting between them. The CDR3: CASANVRGQYF. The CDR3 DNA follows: TGTGCCAGCGCCAACGTGAGGGGGCAGTATTTT.

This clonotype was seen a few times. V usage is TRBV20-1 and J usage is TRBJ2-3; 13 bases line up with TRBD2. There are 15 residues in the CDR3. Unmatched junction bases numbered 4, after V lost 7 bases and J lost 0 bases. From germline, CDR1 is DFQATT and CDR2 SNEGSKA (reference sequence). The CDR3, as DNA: TGCAGTGGGACTAGCGGGGGAGCTAGCACAGATACGCAGTATTTT. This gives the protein CSGTSGGASTDTQYF.

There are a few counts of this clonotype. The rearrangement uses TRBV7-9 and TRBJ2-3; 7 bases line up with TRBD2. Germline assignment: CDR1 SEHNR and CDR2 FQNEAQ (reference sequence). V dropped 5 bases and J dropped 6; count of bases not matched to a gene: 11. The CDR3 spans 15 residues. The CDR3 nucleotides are TGTGCCAGCAGCCCGCGGGGGACTCTGTTGGATACGCAGTATTTT. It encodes CASSPRGTLLDTQYF.

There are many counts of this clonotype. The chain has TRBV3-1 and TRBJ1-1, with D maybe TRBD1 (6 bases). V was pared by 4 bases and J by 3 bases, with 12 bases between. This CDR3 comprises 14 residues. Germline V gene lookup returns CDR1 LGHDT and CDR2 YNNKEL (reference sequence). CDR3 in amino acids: CASSPAAGDTEAFF. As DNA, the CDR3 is TGTGCCAGCAGCCCGGCCGCAGGGGACACTGAAGCTTTCTTT.

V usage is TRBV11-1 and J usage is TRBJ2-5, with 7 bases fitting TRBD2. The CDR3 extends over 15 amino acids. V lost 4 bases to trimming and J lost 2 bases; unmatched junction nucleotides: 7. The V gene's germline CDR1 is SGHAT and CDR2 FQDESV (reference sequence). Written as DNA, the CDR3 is TGTGCCAGCAGCTACCAGCGGGGAGATCAAGAGACCCAGTACTTC. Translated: CASSYQRGDQETQYF.

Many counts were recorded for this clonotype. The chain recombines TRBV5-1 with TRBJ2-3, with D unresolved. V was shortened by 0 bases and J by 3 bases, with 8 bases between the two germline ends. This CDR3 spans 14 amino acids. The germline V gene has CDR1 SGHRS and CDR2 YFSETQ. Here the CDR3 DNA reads TGCGCCAGCAGCTTGGCCTTGGGAACAGATACGCAGTATTTT. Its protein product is CASSLALGTDTQYF.

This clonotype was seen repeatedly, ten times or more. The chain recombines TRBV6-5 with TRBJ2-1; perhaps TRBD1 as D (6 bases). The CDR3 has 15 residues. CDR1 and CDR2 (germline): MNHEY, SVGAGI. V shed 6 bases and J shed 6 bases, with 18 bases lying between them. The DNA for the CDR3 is TGTGCCAGCAGCGTGGGACACACCTTGGGCAATGAGCAGTTCTTC. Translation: CASSVGHTLGNEQFF.

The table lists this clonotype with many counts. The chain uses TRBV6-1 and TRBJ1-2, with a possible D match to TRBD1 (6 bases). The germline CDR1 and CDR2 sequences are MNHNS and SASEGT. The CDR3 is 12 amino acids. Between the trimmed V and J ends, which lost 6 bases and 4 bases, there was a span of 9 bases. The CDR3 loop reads CASRGQFYGYTF. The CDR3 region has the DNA TGTGCCAGCAGAGGACAGTTCTATGGCTACACCTTC.

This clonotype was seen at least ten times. CDR3 region: CASSQLPGTVEKLFF. The CDR3 nucleotides read TGCGCCAGCAGCCAATTGCCGGGGACGGTTGAAAAACTGTTTTTT. The chain links TRBV4-1 to TRBJ1-4; D is possibly TRBD1 (5 bases). Per the germline V gene, CDR1 is MGHRA and CDR2 is YSYEKL. This CDR3 spans 15 amino acids. V lost 2 bases and J lost 7, with 14 bases in between.

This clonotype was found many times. CDR3 nucleotides: TGTGCCAGCAGCGTAGGGACAGGGGCGAATCAGCCCCAGCATTTT. Protein sequence: CASSVGTGANQPQHF. The chain uses TRBV9 and TRBJ1-5; 9 nucleotides match TRBD1. Germline loops: CDR1 SGDLS, CDR2 YYNGEE. The CDR3 has 15 residues. After removal of 0 bases from V and 4 bases from J, the junction contained 2 bases not matched to a gene. The variable domain in full, completed from reference TRBV9 and TRBJ1-5, reads DSGVTQTPKHLITATGQRVTLRCSPRSGDLSVYWYQQSLDQGLQFLIQYYNGEERAKGNILERFSAQQFPDLHSELNLSSLELGDSALYFCASSVGTGANQPQHFGDGTRLSIL.